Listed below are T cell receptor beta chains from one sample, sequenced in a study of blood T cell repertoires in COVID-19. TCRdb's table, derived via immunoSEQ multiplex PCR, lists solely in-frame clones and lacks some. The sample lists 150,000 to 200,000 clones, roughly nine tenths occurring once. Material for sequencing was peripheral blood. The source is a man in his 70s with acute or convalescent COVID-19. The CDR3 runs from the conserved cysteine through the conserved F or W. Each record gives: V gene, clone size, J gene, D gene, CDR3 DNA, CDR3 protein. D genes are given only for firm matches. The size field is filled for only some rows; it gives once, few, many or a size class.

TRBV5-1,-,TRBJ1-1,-,TGCGCCAGCAGCTTGGGGGGGCCGATGAACACTGAAGCTTTCTTT,CASSLGGPMNTEAFF
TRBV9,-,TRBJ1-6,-,TGTGCCAGCAGCGCCCCGAGTGGCTCCTATAATTCACCCCTCCACTTT,CASSAPSGSYNSPLHF
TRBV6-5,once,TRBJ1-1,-,TGTGCCAGCACCAAATCCGGGAATACTGAAGCTTTCTTT,CASTKSGNTEAFF
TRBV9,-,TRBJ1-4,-,TGTGCCAGCAGCAGGGGCGGTGGTGAAAAACTGTTTTTT,CASSRGGGEKLFF
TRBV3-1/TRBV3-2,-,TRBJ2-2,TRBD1,TGTGCCAGCAGCCAAAGCGTGCCTAACAGGGGCACCGGGGAGCTGTTTTTT,CASSQSVPNRGTGELFF
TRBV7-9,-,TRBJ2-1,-,TGTGCCAGCAGCCCCGCTCCCGGGTCAGCTCTGTTCTACAATGAGCAGTTCTTC,CASSPAPGSALFYNEQFF
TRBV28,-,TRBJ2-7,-,TGTGCCAGCAGCCTGGACAGCTACGAGCAGTACTTC,CASSLDSYEQYF
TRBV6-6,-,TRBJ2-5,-,TGTGCCAGCAGTTATGCGGGAATCCAAGAGACCCAGTACTTC,CASSYAGIQETQYF
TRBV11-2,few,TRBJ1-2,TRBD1,TGTGCCAGCAGCTTCGGACAGGGAGTGGGCTACACCTTC,CASSFGQGVGYTF
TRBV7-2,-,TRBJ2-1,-,TGTGCCAGCAGCCCACCGGGGTCCTACAATGAGCAGTTCTTC,CASSPPGSYNEQFF
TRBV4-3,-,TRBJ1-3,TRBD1,TGCGCCAGCAGCCATCTTCCGGGACAGGGAAACACCATATATTTT,CASSHLPGQGNTIYF
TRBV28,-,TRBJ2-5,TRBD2,TGTGCCAGCAGCGGGGGGAAAAGGGAGACCCAGTACTTC,CASSGGKRETQYF
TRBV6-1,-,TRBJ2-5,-,TGTGCCAGCAGTGAAAAGGGGTTCGAGACCCAGTACTTC,CASSEKGFETQYF
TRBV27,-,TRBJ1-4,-,TGTGCCAGCAGACGAGCCGGGGGAGGGCCTGAAAAACTGTTTTTT,CASRRAGGGPEKLFF
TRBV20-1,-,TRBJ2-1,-,TGCAGTGCTAGATTAAATGAGCAGTTCTTC,CSARLNEQFF
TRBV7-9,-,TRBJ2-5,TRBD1,TGTGCCAGCAGCCCACAGGGGGCAGGGCAAGAGACCCAGTACTTC,CASSPQGAGQETQYF
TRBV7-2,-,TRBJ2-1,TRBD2,TGTGCCAGCAGCCCGGGACTAGCCTTCGATGAGCAGTTCTTC,CASSPGLAFDEQFF
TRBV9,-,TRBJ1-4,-,TGTGCCAGCAGCGAGAGGATTAGGGACGGGGGTAATGAAAAACTGTTTTTT,CASSERIRDGGNEKLFF
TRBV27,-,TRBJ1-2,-,TGTGCCAGCTCCTACAGGGTGGAGTATGGCTACACCTTC,CASSYRVEYGYTF
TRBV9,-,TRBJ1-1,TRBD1,TGTGCCAGCAGCGCGACGGGACAGATGAACACTGAAGCTTTCTTT,CASSATGQMNTEAFF
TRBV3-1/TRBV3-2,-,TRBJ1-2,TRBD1,TGTGCCAGCAGCCCTCGACAGGGGGCCGGGGATGGCTACACCTTC,CASSPRQGAGDGYTF
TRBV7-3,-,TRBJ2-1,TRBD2,TGTGCCAGCAGCTTTGAGGGAGGGTATTCCAATGAGCAGTTCTTC,CASSFEGGYSNEQFF
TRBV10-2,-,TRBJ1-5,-,TGCGCCAGCAGTGAGGTGGGAGAATTGCCCCAGCATTTT,CASSEVGELPQHF
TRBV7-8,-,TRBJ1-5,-,TGTGCCAGCAGCCCAATGACAGTCCCCGGCTATAGCAATCAGCCCCAGCATTTT,CASSPMTVPGYSNQPQHF
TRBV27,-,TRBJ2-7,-,TGTGCCAGCAGTCCAACCCGCCTAGCAGGCGAGCAGTACTTC,CASSPTRLAGEQYF
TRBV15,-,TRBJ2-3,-,TGTGCCACCAGCAGAGATTCCGGAGGGCCCACAGATACGCAGTATTTT,CATSRDSGGPTDTQYF
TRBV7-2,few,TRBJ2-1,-,TGTGCCAGCAGCTTAGATCCGGGAGCAGGCAATGAGCAGTTCTTC,CASSLDPGAGNEQFF
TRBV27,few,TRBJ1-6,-,TGTGCCAGCAGTTTCCTAAACAGCTCACCCCTCCACTTT,CASSFLNSSPLHF
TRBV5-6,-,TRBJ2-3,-,TGTGCCAGCAGCTTGACGGCGCCTCGTGGGCCGGGGGATACGCAGTATTTT,CASSLTAPRGPGDTQYF
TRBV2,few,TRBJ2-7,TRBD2,TGTGCCAGCGGGGACGGACTAGCGTCTTCCTACGAGCAGTACTTC,CASGDGLASSYEQYF
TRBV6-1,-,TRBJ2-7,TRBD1,TGTGCCAGCAGTGAGCTGGGACAGGGTTTATCCGAGCAGTACTTC,CASSELGQGLSEQYF
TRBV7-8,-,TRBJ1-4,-,TGTGCCAGCAGAATCAACCCAGGGTGGGATGAAAAACTGTTTTTT,CASRINPGWDEKLFF
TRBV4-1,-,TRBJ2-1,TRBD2,TGCGCCAGCAGCGGCCCGCGCGGGAGGCCAGGGAATGAGCAGTTCTTC,CASSGPRGRPGNEQFF
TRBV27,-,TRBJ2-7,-,TGTGCCAGCAGTTTACTCGGTGGGAGGCCCTCCCACGAGCAGTACTTC,CASSLLGGRPSHEQYF
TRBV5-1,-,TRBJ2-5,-,TGCGCCAGCAGTTTTTCATCGGGATCTCAAGAGACCCAGTACTTC,CASSFSSGSQETQYF
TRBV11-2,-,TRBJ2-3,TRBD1,TGTGCCAGCAGCTTATACAGGGGAGATACAGATACGCAGTATTTT,CASSLYRGDTDTQYF
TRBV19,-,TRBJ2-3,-,TGTGCCAGTAGTCCCGAGTCGGTGGATACGCAGTATTTT,CASSPESVDTQYF
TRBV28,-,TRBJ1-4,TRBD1,TGTGCCAGCAGGGACAGGGCAAATGAAAAACTGTTTTTT,CASRDRANEKLFF
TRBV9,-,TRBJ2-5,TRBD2,TGTGCCAGCAGCGTCGGGACTAGCGGAGAGACCCAGTACTTC,CASSVGTSGETQYF
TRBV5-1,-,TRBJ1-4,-,TGCGCCAGCAGCCTAGGGGTAGGCGAGGAGAAACTGTTTTTT,CASSLGVGEEKLFF
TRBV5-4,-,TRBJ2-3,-,TGTGCCAGCAGCTTCCCTAGCGATAAGGCGCAGTATTTT,CASSFPSDKAQYF